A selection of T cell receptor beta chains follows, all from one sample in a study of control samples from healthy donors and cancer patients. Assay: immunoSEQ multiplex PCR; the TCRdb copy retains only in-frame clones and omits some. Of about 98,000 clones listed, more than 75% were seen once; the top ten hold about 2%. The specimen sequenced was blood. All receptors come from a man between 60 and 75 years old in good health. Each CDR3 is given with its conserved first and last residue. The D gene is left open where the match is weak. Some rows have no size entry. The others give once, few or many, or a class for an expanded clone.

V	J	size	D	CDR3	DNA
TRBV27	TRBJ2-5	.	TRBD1	CASSASTGVGETQYF	TGTGCCAGCAGTGCGTCCACAGGGGTTGGAGAGACCCAGTACTTC
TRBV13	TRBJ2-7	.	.	CASSLPYSYEQYF	TGTGCCAGCAGCTTACCCTACAGCTACGAGCAGTACTTC
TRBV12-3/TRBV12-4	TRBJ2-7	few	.	CASSSTGTYSYF	TGTGCCAGCAGCTCCACCGGGACTTACTCGTACTTC
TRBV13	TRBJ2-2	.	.	CASSLGFLAENTGELFF	TGTGCCAGCAGCTTAGGGTTTCTAGCTGAAAACACCGGGGAGCTGTTTTTT
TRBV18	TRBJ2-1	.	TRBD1	CASQPGTGGLNEQFF	TGTGCCAGCCAACCCGGGACAGGGGGCCTCAATGAGCAGTTCTTC
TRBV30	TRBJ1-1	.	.	CAWSVPRPNTEAFF	TGTGCCTGGAGTGTACCCCGACCGAACACTGAAGCTTTCTTT
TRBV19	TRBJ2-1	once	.	CASRGSYNEQFF	TGTGCCAGTAGGGGTTCCTACAATGAGCAGTTCTTC
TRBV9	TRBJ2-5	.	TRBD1	CASSVDRTGGKTQYF	TGTGCCAGCAGCGTAGATCGGACAGGGGGGAAGACCCAGTACTTC
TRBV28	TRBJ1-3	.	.	CASSSGSGNTIYF	TGTGCCAGCAGTTCAGGGTCTGGAAACACCATATATTTT
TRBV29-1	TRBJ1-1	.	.	CSVVGQLYTEAFF	TGCAGCGTTGTAGGGCAGCTTTACACTGAAGCTTTCTTT
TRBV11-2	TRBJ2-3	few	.	CASRQGLRGRMVGTQYF	TGTGCCAGCAGACAGGGGCTTCGCGGGAGGATGGTTGGTACGCAGTATTTT
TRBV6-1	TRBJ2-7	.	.	CASSEGLGGLIPYEQYF	TGTGCCAGCAGTGAAGGTCTGGGGGGCCTGATTCCCTACGAGCAGTACTTC
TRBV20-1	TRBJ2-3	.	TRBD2	CSASEVAGVQYF	TGCAGTGCTAGTGAGGTAGCGGGAGTGCAGTATTTT
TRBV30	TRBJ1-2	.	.	CAWSVRPGEGYTF	TGTGCCTGGAGTGTACGGCCAGGGGAGGGCTACACCTTC
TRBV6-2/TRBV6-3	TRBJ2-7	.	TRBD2	CASSSEGLAGVEQYF	TGTGCCAGCAGTTCGGAGGGACTAGCGGGAGTGGAGCAGTACTTC
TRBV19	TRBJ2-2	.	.	CASSIGGTNIAGELFF	TGTGCCAGTAGTATAGGTGGGACAAACATCGCCGGGGAGCTGTTTTTT
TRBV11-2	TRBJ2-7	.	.	CASSRDSSSYEQYF	TGTGCCAGCAGCAGGGACTCTAGCTCCTACGAGCAGTACTTC
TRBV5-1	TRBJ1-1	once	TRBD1	CASRWDSVTEAFF	TGCGCCAGCCGTTGGGACAGTGTGACTGAAGCTTTCTTT
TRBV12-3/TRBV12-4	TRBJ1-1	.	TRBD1	CASSNQGGTEAFF	TGTGCCAGCAGCAATCAGGGGGGCACTGAAGCTTTCTTT
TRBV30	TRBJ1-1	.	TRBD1	CALQQGAMNTEAFF	TGTGCCCTCCAACAGGGGGCGATGAACACTGAAGCTTTCTTT
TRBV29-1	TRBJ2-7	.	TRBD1	CSALGSGQGYEQYF	TGCAGCGCTCTCGGGTCGGGACAGGGTTACGAGCAGTACTTC
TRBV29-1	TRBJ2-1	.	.	CSVVKGRAGPYNEQFF	TGCAGCGTTGTTAAGGGCAGGGCGGGCCCCTACAATGAGCAGTTCTTC
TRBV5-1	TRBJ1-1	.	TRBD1	CASSVRDRGLTEAFF	TGCGCCAGCAGCGTCCGGGACAGGGGGCTTACTGAAGCTTTCTTT
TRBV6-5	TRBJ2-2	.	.	CASSFSTRGGELFF	TGTGCCAGCAGTTTCTCCACCAGGGGAGGGGAGCTGTTTTTT
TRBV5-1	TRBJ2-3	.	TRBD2	CASSPPRGLGDTQYF	TGCGCCAGCAGCCCCCCCCGGGGACTAGGAGATACGCAGTATTTT
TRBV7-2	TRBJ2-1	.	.	CASSFPSNEQFF	TGTGCCAGCAGCTTTCCTTCCAATGAGCAGTTCTTC
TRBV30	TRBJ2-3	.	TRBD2	CAWSGPLSGGPKDTQYF	TGTGCCTGGAGTGGGCCCCTTAGCGGGGGGCCAAAAGATACGCAGTATTTT
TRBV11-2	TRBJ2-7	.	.	CASSADGFFSYEQYF	TGTGCCAGCAGCGCCGACGGATTTTTCTCCTACGAGCAGTACTTC
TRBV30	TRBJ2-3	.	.	CAWSVYRNTQYF	TGTGCCTGGAGTGTGTACAGAAATACGCAGTATTTT
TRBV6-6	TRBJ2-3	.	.	CASTRQVGDTQYF	TGTGCCAGCACAAGACAGGTCGGAGATACGCAGTATTTT
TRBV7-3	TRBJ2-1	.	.	CASSPWAAPGNEQFF	TGTGCCAGCAGTCCATGGGCGGCCCCTGGGAATGAGCAGTTCTTC
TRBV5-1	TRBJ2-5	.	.	CASSPEPGRYQETQYF	TGCGCCAGCAGCCCCGAACCGGGACGTTACCAAGAGACCCAGTACTTC
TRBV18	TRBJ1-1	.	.	CASSRDRLFEAFF	TGTGCCAGCTCACGTGATCGGTTGTTTGAAGCTTTCTTT
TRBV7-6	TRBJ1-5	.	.	CASRQGPNQPQHF	TGTGCCAGCCGTCAGGGGCCGAATCAGCCCCAGCATTTT
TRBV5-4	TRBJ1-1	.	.	CASSSKQGLGTEAFF	TGTGCCAGCAGCTCTAAACAGGGACTAGGCACTGAAGCTTTCTTT
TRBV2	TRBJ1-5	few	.	CASSEGSGNQPQHF	TGTGCCAGCAGTGAAGGCTCGGGCAATCAGCCCCAGCATTTT
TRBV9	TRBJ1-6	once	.	CASSVFSYNSPLHF	TGTGCCAGCAGCGTATTTTCCTATAATTCACCCCTCCACTTT
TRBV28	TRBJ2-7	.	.	CASSKPGFGSHEQYF	TGTGCCAGCAGTAAGCCGGGATTCGGGTCCCACGAGCAGTACTTC
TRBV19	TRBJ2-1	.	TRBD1	CASSPGTGRMHEQFF	TGTGCCAGTAGTCCCGGGACAGGGAGGATGCATGAGCAGTTCTTC
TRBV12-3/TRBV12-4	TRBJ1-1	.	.	CASSPGSTAEAFF	TGTGCCAGCAGTCCTGGGTCCACCGCTGAAGCTTTCTTT
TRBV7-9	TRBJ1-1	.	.	CASSPIETGNTEAFF	TGTGCCAGCAGCCCCATTGAGACAGGGAACACTGAAGCTTTCTTT
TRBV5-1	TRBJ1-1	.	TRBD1	CASSLGDREVLEAFF	TGCGCCAGCAGCTTAGGGGACAGGGAGGTCCTTGAAGCTTTCTTT